Detailed here is one T cell receptor (beta chain). Its antigen remains unidentified. Making the TCR beta cDNA relied on 5'RACE template switching with UMIs. For each CDR3 protein, TCRdb gives one entry from its re-call of the 5' RACE reads, without DNA. There are almost 450,000 distinct CDR3 sequences in the sample, with 6% to 8% held by the top ten. The source of the sample is a study of T cells expressing NK-cell markers. Study results and caveats: In a group of 5 or 6 donors, dominant NKG2C+ clonotypes represented 1.0-7.0% of CD8+ T cells.

Sequencing was done on a sample of blood T cells: a sorted CD56 or NKG2C T cell subset, CD4+ or CD8+ T cells, or bulk PBMC T cells (not recorded which). The receptor comes from a woman aged 18-70 years in good health.

The CDR3 sequence: CSAREQQGPDTQYF. The V and J genes are TRBV20-1 and TRBJ2-3; lacking DNA, the TRBD1 call made by TCRdb goes unchecked. In germline, CDR1 is DFQATT, CDR2 SNEGSKA (reference sequence). The CDR3 loop spans 14 amino acids.